This T cell receptor beta chain stems from a study of T cell responses to AZD1222 COVID-19 vaccine. Generated by immunoSEQ multiplex PCR, the TCRdb table keeps only in-frame clones and is missing some. The sample records some 110,000 clones, 70% to 90% being singletons. This CDR3 is built from 14 residues. CDR1 and CDR2 (germline): MNHNY, SVGAGI (reference sequence). V trimming: 2 bases; J trimming: 4 bases; junction bases outside the gene matches: 4. The table lists this clone with a count of one. Its antigen is currently unknown. Broader study findings: The study found Spike-specific TCR breadth and depth rose after two AZD1222 doses. CD4 TCRs linked to vaccination spanned spike, dominating at 160-218 and 743-854.

The material was peripheral blood, obtained on day 0 of AZD1222 vaccination. The V gene is TRBV6-6, the J gene TRBJ2-7; TRBD1 matches 8 bases. This receptor was obtained from an adult in good health. The CDR3 sequence is CASSYDRGGYEQYF. In DNA form, the CDR3 reads TGTGCCAGCAGTTACGACAGGGGTGGGTACGAGCAGTACTTC.